The present TCR beta chain was sequenced within a study of cytomegalovirus exposure and HLA in healthy donors. Overall study: Unique TCR beta sequences numbering about 100 million came from some 200 million T cells in an earlier analysis.

A remark on this clone: Its target is not known.

Findings and limits, study-wide: In a later analysis, specific HLA alleles were associated with approximately 16,000 TCR beta sequences at a 0.05 false discovery rate. Among immune exposure information, only CMV serostatus was available.

This CDR3 has 15 residues. Trimming took 5 bases from V and 3 from J, leaving 15 bases between them. Germline CDR1 SEHNR, CDR2 FQNEAQ (reference sequence). It was with 60 Vbeta and 13 Jbeta primers that the PCR ran. The assay was immunoSEQ multiplex PCR, and TCRdb's table has in-frame clones only and misses some. In the table there are more than 120,000 clones, around 75% of which are singletons. What was sequenced was PBMCs. V is TRBV7-9 and J is TRBJ2-3, with a weak D call TRBD2 (5 bases). This receptor was identified in a woman aged 25 to 39 in good health and CMV-seronegative. This CDR3 reads CASSILTGGTDTQYF. Here the CDR3 DNA reads TGTGCCAGCAGCATCCTCACCGGAGGTACAGATACGCAGTATTTT.